This T cell receptor beta chain appears in the sequencing data of a study of CD8+ T cells in alopecia areata. Overall study findings and caveats: Numerous expanded lesional clones remained in scalp and blood during tofacitinib. Between patients, shared TCR sequences were less clear than in mice. This was possibly due in part to HLA diversity in the patient population. Higher clonality was seen in lesional scalp than in normal scalp, especially in alopecia totalis/universalis.

Remarks on this clone: As yet, its antigen is unknown.

The treatment was: oral pan-JAK inhibitor, 5-10 mg twice daily. The authors extracted RNA and reverse transcribed it into cDNA as the sequencing template. The data were produced by immunoSEQ multiplex PCR, yet TCRdb's version contains in-frame clones alone and is incomplete. The sample carries 95,000 to 100,000 clones, 60% to 75% recorded once. Deletions cut 7 bases from V and 5 bases from J, with 15 bases between. This CDR3 region has 13 residues. CDR1 is MNHNY and CDR2 is SVGAGI in the germline V gene (reference sequence). The sample here was CD8+ T cells sorted from blood, taken at week 4, from a patient treated with tofacitinib. The rearrangement links TRBV6-6 to TRBJ2-7; the D gene is possibly TRBD2 (5 bases). The TCR was taken from a human donor with alopecia areata. The CDR3 DNA reads as TGTGCCAGCACCCCATTACCCGGGGACGAGCAGTACTTC. Translation: CASTPLPGDEQYF.